The entry that follows covers one T cell receptor beta chain sequence. The antigen is not known. This entry belongs to a study of cytomegalovirus exposure and HLA in healthy donors. Study-level points and caveats: Some TCR beta chains (approximately 180 of them) were listed as cytomegalovirus-associated. Previous analysis showed most TCR beta V segments were productive about 87% or about 30% of the time.

The germline V and J ends were trimmed by 3 bases and 1 base, with 8 bases remaining between them. This CDR3 has 14 residues. Per germline, CDR1 SGHTA and CDR2 FQGTGA. 60 Vbeta and 13 Jbeta primers were used in PCR. Sequencing was performed with immunoSEQ multiplex PCR; in TCRdb, only in-frame clones are kept and a portion is missing. The data show 80,000 to 100,000 clones, roughly 76% seen once. Sequenced material: PBMCs. The chain links TRBV7-3 to TRBJ2-3, with a possible D match to TRBD1 (5 bases). The TCR was taken from a female donor in good health and CMV-seronegative. CDR3 amino acids: CASSLGHRTDTQYF. DNA of the CDR3: TGTGCCAGCAGCTTGGGGCACCGCACAGATACGCAGTATTTT.